The source of this T cell receptor (beta chain) is a study of blood T cell repertoires in COVID-19. Study as a whole: From T cells, B-cell-depleted T cells, or PBMCs came the material, which was cDNA or gDNA.

As processed by the authors: For nucleated cells, counts were estimated from reference gene primer amplification. Using immunoSEQ multiplex PCR, the repertoire was profiled, and TCRdb retains in-frame clones only, with some absent. For V, J and clone size, that table is used; D and trimming come from the DNA. This table holds fewer than 150,000 clones, 88% found once. The CDR3 loop spans 15 amino acids. Germline-derived CDR1 and CDR2 are SGHRS and YFSETQ. V lost 4 bases and J lost 8; bases outside the gene matches: 12. Sequenced: peripheral blood. The chain uses TRBV5-1 and TRBJ2-1; TRBD1 matches at 7 bases. This clonotype was sampled from a woman between 50 and 59 years old with active or convalescent COVID-19. The CDR3 sequence is CASSVQGQSTYEQFF. The CDR3 nucleotides read TGCGCCAGCAGCGTGCAGGGACAGTCAACCTATGAGCAGTTCTTC.